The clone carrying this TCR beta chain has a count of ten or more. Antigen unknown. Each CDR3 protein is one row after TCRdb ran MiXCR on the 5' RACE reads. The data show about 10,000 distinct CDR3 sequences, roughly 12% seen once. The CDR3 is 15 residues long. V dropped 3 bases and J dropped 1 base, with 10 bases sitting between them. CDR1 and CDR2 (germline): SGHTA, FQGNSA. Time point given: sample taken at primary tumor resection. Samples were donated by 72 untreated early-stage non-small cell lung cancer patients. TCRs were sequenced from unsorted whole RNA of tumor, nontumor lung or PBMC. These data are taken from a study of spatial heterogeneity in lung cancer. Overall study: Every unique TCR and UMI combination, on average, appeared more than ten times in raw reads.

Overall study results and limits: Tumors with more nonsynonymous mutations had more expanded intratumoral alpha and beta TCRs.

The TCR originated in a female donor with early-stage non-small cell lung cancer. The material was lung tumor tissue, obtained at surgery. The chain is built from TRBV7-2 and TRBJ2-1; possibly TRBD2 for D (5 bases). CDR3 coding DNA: TGTGCCAGCAGCTTGAGCGGCGCGTCCTACAATGAGCAGTTCTTC. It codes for CASSLSGASYNEQFF.